The 28 T cell receptor beta chains in this list originate from one sample, sequenced in a study of T cells expressing NK-cell markers (dated by TCRdb to about 2020). Receptor amplification or capture employed 5' RACE. The run used an Illumina HiSeq 2000. Each entry corresponds to one CDR3 protein sequence from reads that TCRdb reprocessed, and DNA is not given. This sample's table lists 140,000 or so distinct CDR3 sequences. The top ten constitute roughly 12% of the sample. What was sequenced was blood T cells: a sorted CD56 or NKG2C T cell subset, CD4+ or CD8+ T cells, or bulk PBMC T cells (not recorded which). The receptors shown here come from a man between 18 and 29 years old in good health. Donor details come from another sample of the same person, matched by shared clones.

The gene calls are TRBV12-5 and TRBJ2-3; TCRdb indicates TRBD1, and absent DNA this call remains unverified. This CDR3 has 17 residues. Germline values: CDR1 LGHNT, CDR2 FRNRAP. The CDR3 sequence: CASGLPRDGALTDTQYF.

J is TRBJ2-1 and V is TRBV20-1; TCRdb's D call, TRBD2, is unchecked because there is no DNA. Per the germline V gene, CDR1 is DFQATT and CDR2 is SNEGSKA (reference sequence). This CDR3 has 15 residues. CDR3 loop: CSASPLAYSYNEQFF.

This chain connects TRBV20-1 to TRBJ1-5. The CDR3 has 12 residues. CDR1 is DFQATT and CDR2 is SNEGSKA in the germline V gene (reference sequence). CDR3 sequence: CSARSDVQPQHF.

The V call is TRBV30, the J call TRBJ1-3; the D gene TCRdb calls, TRBD1, cannot be checked with no DNA. The CDR3 covers 14 residues. The germline V gene has CDR1 GTSNPN and CDR2 SVGIG (reference sequence). CDR3: CAWIPPGAGNTIYF.

This rearrangement joins TRBV20-1 to TRBJ2-1; without DNA, the TCRdb call of TRBD2 cannot be checked. The CDR3 spans 15 residues. Per the germline V gene, CDR1 is DFQATT and CDR2 is SNEGSKA (reference sequence). Here the CDR3 reads CSAKTGTSKVGEQFF.

The chain links TRBV30 to TRBJ2-1; as DNA is missing, the TRBD2 call by TCRdb cannot be tested. The CDR3 has 14 residues. Per germline, CDR1 GTSNPN and CDR2 SVGIG (reference sequence). CDR3 loop: CAWSVGVAGGLQFF. Full variable domain (outside the CDR3, taken from reference TRBV30 and TRBJ2-1): SQTIHQWPATLVQPVGSPLSLECTVEGTSNPNLYWYRQAAGRGLQLLFYSVGIGQISSEVPQNLSASRPQDRQFILSSKKLLLSDSGFYLCAWSVGVAGGLQFFGPGTRLTVL.

The V and J genes are TRBV28 and TRBJ2-1; checking the TCRdb D call of TRBD1 is not possible without DNA. Looked up from germline, CDR1 is MDHEN and CDR2 is SYDVKM. The CDR3 loop spans 16 amino acids. The CDR3 is CASSNHRLGEYNEQFF.

V gene TRBV6-5 combines with J gene TRBJ2-2; the D call from TCRdb, TRBD1, cannot be confirmed without DNA. The CDR3 length is 16 residues. Germline CDR1 is MNHEY and CDR2 is SVGAGI. The CDR3 protein is CASSYLDSLYTGELFF.

The chain has TRBV25-1 and TRBJ2-1; TCRdb returns TRBD1, unconfirmable since there is no DNA. CDR3 length: 16 amino acids. CDR1 is MGHDK and CDR2 is SYGVNS in the germline V gene. CDR3 residues: CASSDWDPDSYNEQFF.

This chain connects TRBV20-1 to TRBJ1-1. CDR1 and CDR2 from the germline V gene are DFQATT and SNEGSKA (reference sequence). The CDR3 sequence is 12 residues long. CDR3 sequence: CSARIRMTEAFF.

CDR3 amino acids: CASTHQRTGEQFF. The chain joins TRBV7-8 to TRBJ2-1; TCRdb indicates TRBD1, and absent DNA this call remains unverified. The CDR3 is 13 amino acids. Per the germline V gene, CDR1 is SGHVS and CDR2 is FQNEAQ.

The rearrangement joins TRBV7-9 to TRBJ1-3; the TCRdb D gene call, TRBD1, has no DNA to confirm it. The germline V gene encodes CDR1 SEHNR and CDR2 FQNEAQ (reference sequence). This CDR3 is built from 15 residues. CDR3 loop: CASSAGQFTGNTIYF.

The chain couples TRBV29-1 to TRBJ1-1; TCRdb reports TRBD1, a call that lacks DNA to check it against. This CDR3 comprises 11 residues. Germline CDR1 reads SQVTM; CDR2 reads ANQGSEA. The CDR3: CSVDYQGEAFF.

V usage is TRBV21-1 and J usage is TRBJ2-7; checking the TCRdb D call of TRBD2 is not possible without DNA. TRBV21-1 is a documented pseudogene. The CDR3 consists of 14 residues. CDR3 sequence reads: CAGLTSGSVYEQYF.

The chain joins TRBV6-5 to TRBJ2-4; TCRdb calls TRBD2, which cannot be checked without DNA. CDR3 size: 14 residues. CDR1 MNHEY and CDR2 SVGAGI come from the germline V gene. CDR3 loop: CASSNGLASNIQYF.

The genes are TRBV12-3 or TRBV12-4 and TRBJ2-3; there is no DNA to check the TCRdb D call of TRBD2. This CDR3 spans 16 amino acids. The CDR3 sequence is CASSLGLAGEADTQYF.

The chain employs TRBV29-1 and TRBJ2-3; TCRdb lists TRBD2, though no DNA is available to test this call. The length of the CDR3 is 12 residues. The germline gives CDR1 SQVTM, CDR2 ANQGSEA. The CDR3 is CSLAGYTDTQYF.

The chain has TRBV12-3 or TRBV12-4 and TRBJ1-4. This CDR3 is 14 amino acids long. This CDR3 is CASSLSTNNEKLFF.

The V call is TRBV6-1, the J call TRBJ2-3; TCRdb picks TRBD2, but there is no DNA to check that call. In germline, CDR1 is MNHNS, CDR2 SASEGT. The CDR3 covers 15 residues. Here the CDR3 reads CASRGGEDFTDTQYF.

According to its frequency, this clonotype is medium-sized. The chain is built from TRBV6-6 and TRBJ1-1; TCRdb's assignment of TRBD1 cannot be checked, as there is no DNA. The CDR3 has 12 residues. CDR1 and CDR2 (germline): MNHNY, SVGAGI (reference sequence). CDR3 sequence reads: CASTGGYTEAFF.

The J gene is TRBJ2-3, the V gene TRBV7-8; checking the TCRdb D call of TRBD2 is not possible without DNA. The CDR3 length is 16 residues. Germline loops: CDR1 SGHVS, CDR2 FQNEAQ. The CDR3 region is CASSSSGSLSTDTQYF.

The rearrangement uses TRBV12-5 and TRBJ2-1. The germline V gene has CDR1 LGHNT and CDR2 FRNRAP. CDR3 length: 13 amino acids. CDR3 protein: CASGTALNNEQFF. The complete variable domain, with remaining parts taken from reference TRBV12-5 and TRBJ2-1, reads DARVTQTPRHKVTEMGQEVTMRCQPILGHNTVFWYRQTMMQGLELLAYFRNRAPLDDSGMPKDRFSAEMPDATLATLKIQPSEPRDSAVYFCASGTALNNEQFFGPGTRLTVL.

The chain joins TRBV4-1 to TRBJ2-1; TCRdb's D call of TRBD2 is untestable without DNA. CDR3 length: 17 residues. Germline V gene lookup returns CDR1 MGHRA and CDR2 YSYEKL. The CDR3 loop reads CASSQVGASGSGNEQFF.

The chain employs TRBV4-3 and TRBJ2-3; TCRdb's D gene call, TRBD2, goes unchecked for lack of DNA. CDR1 is LGHNA and CDR2 is YSLEER in the germline V gene. The CDR3 loop spans 13 amino acids. CDR3 sequence: CASSPRTTDTQYF.

The V gene is TRBV14, the J gene TRBJ2-7; the TCRdb D gene call, TRBD2, has no DNA to confirm it. This CDR3 has 15 residues. Germline CDR1 reads SGHDN; CDR2 reads FVKESK. CDR3 amino acids: CASSHSREVLYEQYF.

The chain employs TRBV27 and TRBJ2-5; TCRdb's D gene call, TRBD1, goes unchecked for lack of DNA. The CDR3 runs 14 residues. Germline CDR1 reads MNHEY; CDR2 reads SMNVEV (reference sequence). The CDR3 reads CASSLSGRRETQYF.

This chain connects TRBV9 to TRBJ2-1; TCRdb lists TRBD2, though no DNA is available to test this call. The CDR3 extends over 17 amino acids. CDR1 and CDR2 (germline): SGDLS, YYNGEE. CDR3 sequence: CASSVAIGAGRYNEQFF.

The chain recombines TRBV28 with TRBJ2-3. The CDR3 has 13 amino acids. The germline gives CDR1 MDHEN, CDR2 SYDVKM. This CDR3 is CASSLGLSNTQYF.